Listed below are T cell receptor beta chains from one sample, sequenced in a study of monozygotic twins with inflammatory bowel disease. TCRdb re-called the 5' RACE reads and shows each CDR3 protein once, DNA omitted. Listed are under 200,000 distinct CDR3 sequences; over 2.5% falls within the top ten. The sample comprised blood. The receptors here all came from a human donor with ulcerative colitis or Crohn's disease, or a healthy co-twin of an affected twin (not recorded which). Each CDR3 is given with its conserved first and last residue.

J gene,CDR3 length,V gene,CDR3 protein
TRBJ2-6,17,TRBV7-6,CASRRTGGYSGANVLTF
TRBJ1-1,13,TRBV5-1,CASSSTRVTEAFF
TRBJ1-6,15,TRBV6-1,CASSPTGTGSSPLHF
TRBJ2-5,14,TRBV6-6,CASSYSRGQETQYF
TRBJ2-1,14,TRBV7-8,CASSRDLLYNEQFF
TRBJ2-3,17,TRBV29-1,CSGGIGASGSLADTQYF
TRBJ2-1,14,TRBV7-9,CASSPSGRFDEQFF
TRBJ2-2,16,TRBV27,CASSLRQTHSTGGLFF
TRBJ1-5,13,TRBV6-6,CASSRTGYQPQHF
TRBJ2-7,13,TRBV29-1,CSVEDLTSYEQYF
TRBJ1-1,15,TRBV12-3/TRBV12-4,CASSFSARENTEAFF
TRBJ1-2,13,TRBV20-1,CSARGGVWDGYTF
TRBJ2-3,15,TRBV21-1,CASSKSTGAPDTQYF
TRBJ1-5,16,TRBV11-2,CASSLGQGKVNQPQHF
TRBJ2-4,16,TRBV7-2,CASSIQGGWAKNIQYF
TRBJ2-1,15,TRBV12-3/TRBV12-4,CASRPGQGAYNEQFF
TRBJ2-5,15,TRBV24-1,CATSDSNTGRETQYF
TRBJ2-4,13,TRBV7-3,CASSLLSSGIQYF
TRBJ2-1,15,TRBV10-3,CAIWGGASSYNEQFF
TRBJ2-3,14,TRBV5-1,CASSRDSLTDTQYF
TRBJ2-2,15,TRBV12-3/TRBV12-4,CASNVGSLNTGELFF
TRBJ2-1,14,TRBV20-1,CSARFSGRVDEQFF
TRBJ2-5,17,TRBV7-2,CASSLGLAGGPIETQYF
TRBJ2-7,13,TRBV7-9,CASSQLHTTEQYF
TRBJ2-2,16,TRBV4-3,CASSQEGGGNTGELFF
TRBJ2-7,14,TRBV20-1,CSARALAGRYKQYF
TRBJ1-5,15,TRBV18,CASSTGQSLNQPQHF
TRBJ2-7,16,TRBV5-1,CASSVGTSDSSYEQYF
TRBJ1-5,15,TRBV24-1,CATSDSRGAGQPQHF
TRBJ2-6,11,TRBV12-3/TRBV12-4,CASSEANVLTF
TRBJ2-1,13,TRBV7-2,CASSLHPRGGQFF
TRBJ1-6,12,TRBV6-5,CASSDYNSPLHF
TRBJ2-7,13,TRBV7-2,CASSLGRVGEQYF
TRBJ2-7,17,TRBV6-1,CASSELGSGDLTYEQYF
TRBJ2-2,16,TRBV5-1,CASASGLPANTGELFF
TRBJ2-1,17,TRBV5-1,CASSLDFGRGHYNEQFF
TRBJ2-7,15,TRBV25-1,CASSALAGGVGEQYF
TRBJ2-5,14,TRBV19,CASSPGAGLGTQYF
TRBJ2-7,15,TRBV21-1,CASSKRTGKTYEQYF
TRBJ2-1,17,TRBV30,CAWSTGRTSGTYNEQFF
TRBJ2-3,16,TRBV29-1,CSVGPPSSGRVDTQYF
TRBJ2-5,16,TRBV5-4,CASSFEGIREEETQYF
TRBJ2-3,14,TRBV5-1,CASSREFSADTQYF
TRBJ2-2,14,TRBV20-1,CSAPHGGGTGELFF
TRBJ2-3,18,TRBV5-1,CASSRENHREVPTDTQYF
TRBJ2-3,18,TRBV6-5,CASSYSGTSGSNTDTQYF
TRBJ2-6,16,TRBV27,CASRALGGDGANVLTF